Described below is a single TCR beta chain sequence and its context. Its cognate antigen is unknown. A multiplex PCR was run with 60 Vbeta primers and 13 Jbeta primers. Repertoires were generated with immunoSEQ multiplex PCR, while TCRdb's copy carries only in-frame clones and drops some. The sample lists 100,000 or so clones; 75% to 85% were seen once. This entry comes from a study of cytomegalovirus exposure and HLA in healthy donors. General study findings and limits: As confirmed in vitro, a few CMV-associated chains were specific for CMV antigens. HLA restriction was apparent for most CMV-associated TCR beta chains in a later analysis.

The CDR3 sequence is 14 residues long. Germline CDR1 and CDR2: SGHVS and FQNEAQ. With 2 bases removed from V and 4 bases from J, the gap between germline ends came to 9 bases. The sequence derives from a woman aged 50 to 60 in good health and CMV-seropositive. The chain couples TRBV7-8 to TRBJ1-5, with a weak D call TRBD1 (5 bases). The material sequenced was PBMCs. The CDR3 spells CASSLLRGNQPQHF. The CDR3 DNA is TGTGCCAGCAGCTTATTACGGGGGAATCAGCCCCAGCATTTT.